Described below is a single T cell receptor (beta chain) sequence and its context. As yet, its antigen is unknown. Library preparation for TCR beta used quantitative 5'-RACE with molecular barcodes. TCRdb passed the 5' RACE reads through MiXCR, listing each CDR3 protein once. The table lists approximately 540,000 distinct CDR3 sequences, approximately 12% of them singletons. This entry is derived from a study of CD8 T cells in ankylosing spondylitis. Study conclusions and caveats: Disease-linked clones, CD8+, were relatively rare in peripheral blood. Characteristic, it appeared, of ankylosing spondylitis blood was a TCR beta motif of 7 or 8 highly homologous variants. Disease-associated clones were reportedly significantly overrepresented in matched ankylosing spondylitis synovial fluid.

This CDR3 contains 16 residues. V and J are TRBV12-2 and TRBJ2-1; TRBD2 is the table's D call, not checked against the DNA. TRBV12-2 is given as a pseudogene. What was sequenced was blood, either unsorted or a sorted T cell fraction (not recorded which). This clonotype was sampled from a male donor with ankylosing spondylitis. CDR3 coding DNA: TGTGCAAGTCGCTTAATAGGACTCCTAGCGGGTAATGAGCAGTTCTTC. Residues: CASRLIGLLAGNEQFF.